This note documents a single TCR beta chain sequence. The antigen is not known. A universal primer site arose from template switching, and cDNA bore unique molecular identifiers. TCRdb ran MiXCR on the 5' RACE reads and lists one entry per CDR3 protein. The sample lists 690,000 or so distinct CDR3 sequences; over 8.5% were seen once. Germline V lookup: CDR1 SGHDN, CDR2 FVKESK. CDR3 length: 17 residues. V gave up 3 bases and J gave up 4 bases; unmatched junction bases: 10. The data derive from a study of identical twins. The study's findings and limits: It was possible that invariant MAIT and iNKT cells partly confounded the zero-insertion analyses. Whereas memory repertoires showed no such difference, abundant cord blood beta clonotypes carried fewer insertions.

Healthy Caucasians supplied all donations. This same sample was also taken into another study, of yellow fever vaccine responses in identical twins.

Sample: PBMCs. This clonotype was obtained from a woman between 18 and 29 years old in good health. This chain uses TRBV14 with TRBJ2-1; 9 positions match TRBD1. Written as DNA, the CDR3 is TGTGCCAGCAGCCAGGGAGCCCGGGACAGGGCATACAATGAGCAGTTCTTC. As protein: CASSQGARDRAYNEQFF.